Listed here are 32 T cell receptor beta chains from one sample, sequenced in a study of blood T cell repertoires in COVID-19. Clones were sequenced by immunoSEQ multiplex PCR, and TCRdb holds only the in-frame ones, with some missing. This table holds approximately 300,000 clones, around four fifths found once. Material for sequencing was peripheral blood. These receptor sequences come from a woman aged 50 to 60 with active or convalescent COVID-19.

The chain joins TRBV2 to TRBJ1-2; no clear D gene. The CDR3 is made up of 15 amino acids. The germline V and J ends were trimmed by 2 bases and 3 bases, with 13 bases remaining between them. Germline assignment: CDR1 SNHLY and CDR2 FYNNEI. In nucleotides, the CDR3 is TGTGCCAGCAGTGAAAGAACCCGCGGGGACTATGGCTACACCTTC. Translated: CASSERTRGDYGYTF.

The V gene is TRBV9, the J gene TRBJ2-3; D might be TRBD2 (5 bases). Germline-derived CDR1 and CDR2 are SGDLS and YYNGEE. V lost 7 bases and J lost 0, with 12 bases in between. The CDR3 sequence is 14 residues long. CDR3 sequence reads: CASGLAHSTDTQYF. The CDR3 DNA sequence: TGTGCCAGCGGGTTAGCGCATAGCACAGATACGCAGTATTTT.

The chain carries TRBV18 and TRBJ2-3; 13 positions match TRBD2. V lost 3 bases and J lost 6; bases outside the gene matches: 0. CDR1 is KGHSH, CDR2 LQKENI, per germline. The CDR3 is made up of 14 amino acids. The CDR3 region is CASSPTSGRDTQYF. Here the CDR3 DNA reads TGTGCCAGCTCACCGACTAGCGGGAGGGATACGCAGTATTTT.

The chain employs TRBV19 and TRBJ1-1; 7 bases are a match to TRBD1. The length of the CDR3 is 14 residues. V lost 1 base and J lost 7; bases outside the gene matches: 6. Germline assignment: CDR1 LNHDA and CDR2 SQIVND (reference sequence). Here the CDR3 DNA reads TGTGCCAGTAGTATAGGGAGGACAGGCCTTGAAGCTTTCTTT. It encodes CASSIGRTGLEAFF. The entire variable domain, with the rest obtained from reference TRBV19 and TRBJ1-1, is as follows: DGGITQSPKYLFRKEGQNVTLSCEQNLNHDAMYWYRQDPGQGLRLIYYSQIVNDFQKGDIAEGYSVSREKKESFPLTVTSAQKNPTAFYLCASSIGRTGLEAFFGQGTRLTVV.

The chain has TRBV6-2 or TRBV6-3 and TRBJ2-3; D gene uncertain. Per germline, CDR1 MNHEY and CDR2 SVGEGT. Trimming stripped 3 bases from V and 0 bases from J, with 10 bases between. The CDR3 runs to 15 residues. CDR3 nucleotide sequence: TGTGCCAGCAGTTATACGACTTCTAGCACAGATACGCAGTATTTT. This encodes CASSYTTSSTDTQYF.

This CDR3 is CASSERRNYGYTF. CDR3 DNA: TGTGCCAGCAGTGAAAGGAGAAACTATGGCTACACCTTC. The genes are TRBV6-1 and TRBJ1-2, with D uncertain. The germline CDR1 and CDR2 sequences are MNHNS and SASEGT. Trimming pared 2 bases from V and 2 bases from J, leaving 6 bases between. The CDR3 extends over 13 amino acids.

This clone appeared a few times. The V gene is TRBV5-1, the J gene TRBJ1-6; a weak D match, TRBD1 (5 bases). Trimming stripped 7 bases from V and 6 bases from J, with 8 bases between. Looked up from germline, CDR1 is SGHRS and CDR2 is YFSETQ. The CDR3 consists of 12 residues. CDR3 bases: TGCGCCAGCCGTGACAGTAATTCACCCCTCCACTTT. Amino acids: CASRDSNSPLHF. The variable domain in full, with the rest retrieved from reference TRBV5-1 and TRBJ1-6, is KAGVTQTPRYLIKTRGQQVTLSCSPISGHRSVSWYQQTPGQGLQFLFEYFSETQRNKGNFPGRFSGRQFSNSRSEMNVSTLELGDSALYLCASRDSNSPLHFGNGTRLTVT.

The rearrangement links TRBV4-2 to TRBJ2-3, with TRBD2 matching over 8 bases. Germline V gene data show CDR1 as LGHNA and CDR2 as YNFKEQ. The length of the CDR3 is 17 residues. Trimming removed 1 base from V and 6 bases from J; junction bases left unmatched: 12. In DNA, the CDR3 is TGTGCCAGCAGCCAAGGCCAAGGAGCGGGAGCTGGTGATACGCAGTATTTT. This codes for CASSQGQGAGAGDTQYF.

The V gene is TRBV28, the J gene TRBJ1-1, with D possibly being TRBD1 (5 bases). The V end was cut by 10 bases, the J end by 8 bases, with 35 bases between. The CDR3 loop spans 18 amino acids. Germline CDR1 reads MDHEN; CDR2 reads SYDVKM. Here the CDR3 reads CATTHRGAGGGRYGEAFF. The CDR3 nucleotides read TGTGCCACCACCCATCGGGGTGCGGGGGGGGGAAGATACGGGGAAGCTTTCTTT.

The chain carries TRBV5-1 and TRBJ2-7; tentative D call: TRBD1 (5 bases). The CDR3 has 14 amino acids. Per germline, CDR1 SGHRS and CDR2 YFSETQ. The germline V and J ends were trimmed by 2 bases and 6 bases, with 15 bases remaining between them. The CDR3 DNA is TGCGCCAGCAGCTTCGACAGTACAATCAGCGAGCAGTACTTC. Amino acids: CASSFDSTISEQYF.

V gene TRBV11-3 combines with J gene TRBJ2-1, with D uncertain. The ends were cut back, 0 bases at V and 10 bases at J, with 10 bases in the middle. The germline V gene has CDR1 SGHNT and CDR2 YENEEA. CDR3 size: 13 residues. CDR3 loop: CASSLDERQEQFF. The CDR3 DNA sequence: TGTGCCAGCAGCTTAGATGAGCGCCAGGAGCAGTTCTTC.

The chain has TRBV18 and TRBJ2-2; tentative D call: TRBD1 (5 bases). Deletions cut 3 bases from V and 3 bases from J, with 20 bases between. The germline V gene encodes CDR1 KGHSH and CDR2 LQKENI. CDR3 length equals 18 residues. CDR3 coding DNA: TGTGCCAGCTCACCCTCGGAAACAGGAGCCTATGACACCGGGGAGCTGTTTTTT. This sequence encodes CASSPSETGAYDTGELFF.

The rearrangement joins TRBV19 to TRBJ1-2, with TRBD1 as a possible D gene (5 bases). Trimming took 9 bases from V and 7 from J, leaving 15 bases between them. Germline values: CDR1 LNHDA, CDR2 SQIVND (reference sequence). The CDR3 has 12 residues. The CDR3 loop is CASGGRVSGYTF. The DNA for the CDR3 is TGTGCCAGCGGCGGCAGGGTCAGTGGCTACACCTTC.

The CDR3 spells CASTIGTGVRETQYF. In nucleotides, the CDR3 is TGTGCCAGCACGATCGGGACAGGGGTCCGGGAGACCCAGTACTTC. This chain connects TRBV6-5 to TRBJ2-5; 10 bases fit TRBD1. Germline lookup yields CDR1 MNHEY and CDR2 SVGAGI. The CDR3 length is 15 residues. The V gene end was trimmed by 7 bases and the J gene end by 5 bases; junction bases not matched to a gene: 10.

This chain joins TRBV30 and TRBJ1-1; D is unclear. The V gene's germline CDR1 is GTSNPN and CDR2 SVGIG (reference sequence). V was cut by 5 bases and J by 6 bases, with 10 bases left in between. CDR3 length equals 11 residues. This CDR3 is CAWAQNPEAFF. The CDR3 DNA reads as TGTGCCTGGGCCCAGAATCCTGAAGCTTTCTTT. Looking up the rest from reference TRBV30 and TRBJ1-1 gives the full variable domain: SQTIHQWPATLVQPVGSPLSLECTVEGTSNPNLYWYRQAAGRGLQLLFYSVGIGQISSEVPQNLSASRPQDRQFILSSKKLLLSDSGFYLCAWAQNPEAFFGQGTRLTVV.

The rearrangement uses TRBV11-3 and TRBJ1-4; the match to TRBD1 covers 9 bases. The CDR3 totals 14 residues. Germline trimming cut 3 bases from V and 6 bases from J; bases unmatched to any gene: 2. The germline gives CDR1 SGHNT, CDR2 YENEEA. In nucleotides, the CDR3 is TGTGCCAGCAGCTTCAGACAGGGGGATGAAAAACTGTTTTTT. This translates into CASSFRQGDEKLFF.

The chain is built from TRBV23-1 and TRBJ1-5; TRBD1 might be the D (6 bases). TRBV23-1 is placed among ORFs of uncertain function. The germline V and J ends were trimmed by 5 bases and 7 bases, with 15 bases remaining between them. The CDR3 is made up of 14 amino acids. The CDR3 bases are TGCGCCAGCAGTTCCAGAACAGGGCGCCAGCCCCAGCATTTT. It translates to CASSSRTGRQPQHF.

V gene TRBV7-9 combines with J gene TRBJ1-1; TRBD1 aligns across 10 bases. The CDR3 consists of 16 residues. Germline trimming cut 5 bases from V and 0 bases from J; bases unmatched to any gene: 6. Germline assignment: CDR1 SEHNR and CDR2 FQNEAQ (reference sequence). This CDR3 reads CASSTWDRGLNTEAFF. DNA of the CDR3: TGTGCCAGCAGCACCTGGGACAGGGGCCTGAACACTGAAGCTTTCTTT.

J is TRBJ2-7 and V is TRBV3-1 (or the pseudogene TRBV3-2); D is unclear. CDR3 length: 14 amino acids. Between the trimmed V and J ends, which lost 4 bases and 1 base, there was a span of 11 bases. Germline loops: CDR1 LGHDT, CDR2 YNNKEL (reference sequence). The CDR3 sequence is CASSLRAGSYEQYF. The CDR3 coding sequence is TGTGCCAGCAGCCTGAGAGCCGGGTCCTACGAGCAGTACTTC.

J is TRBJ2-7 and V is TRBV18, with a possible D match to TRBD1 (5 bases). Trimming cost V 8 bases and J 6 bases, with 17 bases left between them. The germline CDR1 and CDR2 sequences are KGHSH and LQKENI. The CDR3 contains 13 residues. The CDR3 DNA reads TGTGCCAGCACCACCACAGATCAGGGCGAGCAGTACTTC. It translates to CASTTTDQGEQYF.

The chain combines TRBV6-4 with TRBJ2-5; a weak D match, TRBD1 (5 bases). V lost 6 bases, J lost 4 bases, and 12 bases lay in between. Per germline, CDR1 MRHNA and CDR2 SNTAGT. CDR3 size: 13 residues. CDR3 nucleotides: TGTGCCAGCAGCCTAAGGGGTGGAGAGACCCAGTACTTC. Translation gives CASSLRGGETQYF.

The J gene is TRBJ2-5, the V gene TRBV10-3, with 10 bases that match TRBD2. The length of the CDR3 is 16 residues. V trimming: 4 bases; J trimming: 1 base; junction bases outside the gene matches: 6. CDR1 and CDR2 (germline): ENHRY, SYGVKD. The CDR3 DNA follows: TGTGCCATCAGTGGTGCTAGCGGGAGTCCCCAAGAGACCCAGTACTTC. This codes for CAISGASGSPQETQYF.

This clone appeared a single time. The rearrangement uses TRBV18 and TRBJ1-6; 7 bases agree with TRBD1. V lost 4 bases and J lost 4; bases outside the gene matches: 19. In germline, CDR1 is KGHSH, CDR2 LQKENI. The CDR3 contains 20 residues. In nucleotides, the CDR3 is TGTGCCAGCTCACTTAGGAGATTTCCGGGACAGCAACATTATAATTCACCCCTCCACTTT. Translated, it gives CASSLRRFPGQQHYNSPLHF.

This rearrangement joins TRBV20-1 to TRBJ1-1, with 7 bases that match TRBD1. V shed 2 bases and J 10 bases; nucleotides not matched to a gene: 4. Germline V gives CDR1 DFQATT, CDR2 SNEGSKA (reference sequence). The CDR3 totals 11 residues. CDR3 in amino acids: CSARHAGGAFF. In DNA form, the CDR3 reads TGCAGTGCTAGACACGCAGGGGGAGCTTTCTTT.

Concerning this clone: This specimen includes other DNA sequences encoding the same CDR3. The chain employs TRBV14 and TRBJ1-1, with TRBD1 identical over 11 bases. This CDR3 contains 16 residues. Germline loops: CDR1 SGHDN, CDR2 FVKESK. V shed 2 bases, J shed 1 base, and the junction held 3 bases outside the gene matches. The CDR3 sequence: CASSQRTGGRNTEAFF. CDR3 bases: TGTGCCAGCAGCCAAAGGACAGGGGGCAGGAACACTGAAGCTTTCTTT.

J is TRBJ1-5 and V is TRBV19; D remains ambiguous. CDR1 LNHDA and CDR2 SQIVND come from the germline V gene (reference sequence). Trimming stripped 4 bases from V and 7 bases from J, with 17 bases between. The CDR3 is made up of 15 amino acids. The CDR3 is CASSTRKREFQPQHF. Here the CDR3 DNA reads TGTGCCAGTAGTACCCGGAAGAGGGAGTTCCAGCCCCAGCATTTT.

The CDR3 DNA reads as TGTGCCAGCAGGGGGACAGGGGCTAGGGCCAACGTCCTGACTTTC. Translating gives CASRGTGARANVLTF. This chain links TRBV6-5 with TRBJ2-6, with 10 bases fitting TRBD1. V dropped 6 bases and J dropped 5; count of bases not matched to a gene: 4. Germline V gene data show CDR1 as MNHEY and CDR2 as SVGAGI. The CDR3 consists of 15 residues.

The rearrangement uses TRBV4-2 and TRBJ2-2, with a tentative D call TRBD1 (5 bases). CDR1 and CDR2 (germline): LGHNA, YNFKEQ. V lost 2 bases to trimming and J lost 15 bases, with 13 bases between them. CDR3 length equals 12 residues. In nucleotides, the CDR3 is TGTGCCAGCAGCCAACCATCAGGGTCGATGTTTTTT. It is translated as CASSQPSGSMFF.

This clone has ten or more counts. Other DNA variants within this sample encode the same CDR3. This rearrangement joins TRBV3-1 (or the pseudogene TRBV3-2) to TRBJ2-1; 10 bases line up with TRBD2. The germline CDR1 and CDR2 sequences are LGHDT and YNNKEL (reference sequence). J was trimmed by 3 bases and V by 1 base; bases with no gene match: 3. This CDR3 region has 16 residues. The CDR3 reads CASSQGTSGNYNEQFF. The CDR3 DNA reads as TGTGCCAGCAGCCAAGGGACTAGCGGAAACTACAATGAGCAGTTCTTC.

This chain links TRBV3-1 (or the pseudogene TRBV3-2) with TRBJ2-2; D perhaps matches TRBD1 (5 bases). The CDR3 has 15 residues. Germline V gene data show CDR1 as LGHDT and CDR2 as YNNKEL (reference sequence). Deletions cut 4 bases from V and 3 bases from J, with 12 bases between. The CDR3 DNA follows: TGTGCCAGCAGCCCTCGTAGGGGATACACCGGGGAGCTGTTTTTT. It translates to CASSPRRGYTGELFF.

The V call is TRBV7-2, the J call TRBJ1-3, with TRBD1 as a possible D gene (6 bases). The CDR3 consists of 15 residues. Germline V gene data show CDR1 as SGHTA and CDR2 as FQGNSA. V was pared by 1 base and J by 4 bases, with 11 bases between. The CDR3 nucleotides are TGTGCCAGCAGCTTAGAAGGACAGTCCGGAAACACCATATATTTT. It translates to CASSLEGQSGNTIYF. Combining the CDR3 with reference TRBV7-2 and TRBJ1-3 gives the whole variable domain GAGVSQSPSNKVTEKGKDVELRCDPISGHTALYWYRQSLGQGLEFLIYFQGNSAPDKSGLPSDRFSAERTGGSVSTLTIQRTQQEDSAVYLCASSLEGQSGNTIYFGEGSWLTVV.

The chain's CDR3 is CASSLDREHSNQPQHF. CDR3 bases: TGCGCCAGCAGCTTGGACAGGGAGCACAGCAATCAGCCCCAGCATTTT. The V call is TRBV5-1, the J call TRBJ1-5; D perhaps matches TRBD1 (6 bases). Germline CDR1 is SGHRS and CDR2 is YFSETQ. The CDR3 totals 16 residues. Trimming shortened V by 0 bases and J by 1 base, and 11 bases separated the two germline ends.